This T cell receptor beta chain was sequenced for a study of blood T cells in healthy people across ages. This clonotype was counted between two and nine times. Next came a second PCR, run for about 7 to 12 cycles, which used a sample-barcoded 5' primer along with a J-beta primer mix. Each of the cDNA molecules was tagged by a template-switch adaptor with 12 random nucleotides. MiXCR, applied by TCRdb to the 5' RACE reads, yields one record per CDR3 protein. The data show 550,000 to 750,000 distinct CDR3 sequences, with roughly 21% seen just once and roughly 3.7% held by the top ten. The CDR3 is 17 residues long. Germline V gene sequence: CDR1 MGHRA, CDR2 YSYEKL. V lost 0 bases and J 1 base, leaving 15 bases between the germline ends.

The sample consisted of blood. The TCR sequence derives from a man aged 70-80 years in good health. The chain has TRBV4-1 and TRBJ2-5; D possibly corresponds to TRBD1 (6 bases). DNA for the CDR3: TGCGCCAGCAGCCAAGAGGGTCCAGGGGTTGTCCAAGAGACCCAGTACTTC. Encoded protein: CASSQEGPGVVQETQYF.